This TCR beta chain was captured in a study of blood T cell repertoires in COVID-19 (dated by TCRdb to about 2020). A note on the overall study: Samples from collaborators originated in the United States, Italy and Spain and spanned both the acute and convalescent phases of COVID-19. Where available, HLA class I and class II types were taken from metadata supplied by the sample provider and were not determined by assay-based typing. Nearly every sample came with metadata listing a de-identified subject ID, COVID-19 status, age in years and sex. The samples were drawn from the first 160 participants of the ongoing ImmuneRACE study and from about 1,200 subjects provided by 6 global collaborators. The repertoires were released in a freely available public database intended as a resource for research on the immune response to SARS-CoV-2. The material from the prospective study consisted of cDNA or gDNA derived from T cells, B-cell-depleted T cells, or PBMCs. Subjects who had been exposed to COVID-19, were actively infected with it, or had recovered from it provided the deeply sampled blood TCRbeta repertoires that made up the dataset.

For this clone: There is no known antigen for this receptor. No clone much larger than this one lies a single base away; base qualities are absent.

In Seattle, one collaborating source enrolled patients while the infection was active and tracked those patients longitudinally over the course of disease. The collaborating institutions used their own protocols to collect whole blood in K2EDTA tubes. For TCRbeta analysis, collaborators shipped samples in one of three forms: frozen whole blood, isolated PBMCs, or DNA extracted from either of those sample types. The immunoSEQ Assay, a bias-controlled multiplex PCR, was used to amplify TCRbeta CDR3 regions from genomic DNA. Per the authors' processing: The number of nucleated cells in each sample was estimated by amplification of reference gene primers within the assay. To quantify the absolute abundance of each unique TCRbeta CDR3 rearrangement, sequence reads were collapsed and filtered. Productive Simpson clonality was computed per sample as the square root of Simpson's diversity index over productive rearrangements. This is the immuneACCESS table as TCRdb keeps it, with only in-frame sequences that have V and J called. A part of the clones is gone; compared with another copy, unresolved V genes explain less than half, and the rest is unexplained. That table gives V, J and clone size, and the DNA gave D and trimming. Present in this sample are about 200,000 clones, just under 85% of which were seen just once. In total, the top ten clones hold roughly 0.91% of the sample.

The research as a whole found: The amount of clinical and demographic metadata varied by source and participant and was provided uncurated.

Trimming accounts for 6 bases at V and 7 bases at J, while the number of junction bases matched to no gene is 7. From the cysteine up to the phenylalanine, the CDR3 has a length of 13 residues. Only the CDR3 part of the read is kept: 39 bases, read in frame from the first base. Reading the germline V gene (reference sequence) gives CDR1 SGHNT and CDR2 YYREEE. The sequenced sample consisted of peripheral blood. The receptor was isolated from a man in his fifties or sixties with COVID-19, enrolled during active disease. Rearrangement joined TRBV5-4 to TRBJ2-4; TRBD2 matches 7 bases in the middle. The sequence in DNA is TGTGCCAGCACCGGGGGAGGGGAGAACATTCAGTACTTC. Its coded protein is CASTGGGENIQYF.